This is a list of T cell receptor beta chains from one sample in a study of OX40 agonist ivuxolimab in advanced cancers. Assay used: immunoSEQ multiplex PCR; TCRdb lists only in-frame clones, some missing. Here the sample spans approximately 33,000 clones, about 85% being singletons. The specimen was CD4+ or CD8+ T cells sorted from blood, collected in a trial of the OX40 agonist ivuxolimab. The receptor set was obtained from an adult with an advanced solid tumor such as melanoma, head and neck, liver or kidney cancer. Each CDR3 is given with its conserved first and last residue. D genes are given only for firm matches. Some rows mark clone size as missing; the rest say once, few, many or name a class of expanded clone.

>17|TRBV30|TRBJ2-1|NA|TRBD2
CAWSPLTLAGDRYEQFF
TGTGCCTGGAGCCCACTGACCCTAGCGGGAGATAGGTATGAGCAGTTCTTC
>12|TRBV6-5|TRBJ2-7|NA|NA
CASFGGSYEQYF
TGTGCCAGCTTTGGGGGGTCCTACGAGCAGTACTTC
>16|TRBV14|TRBJ2-5|NA|TRBD2
CASSLAFAGGPGTQYF
TGTGCCAGCAGCCTCGCTTTTGCGGGAGGGCCGGGGACCCAGTACTTC
>15|TRBV2|TRBJ2-7|once|NA
CASEHGTIKLYEQYF
TGTGCCAGCGAGCACGGGACAATTAAGCTCTACGAGCAGTACTTC
>14|TRBV14|TRBJ1-1|NA|NA
CASSQVGPATEAFF
TGTGCCAGCAGCCAAGTCGGACCCGCCACTGAAGCTTTCTTT
>16|TRBV4-2|TRBJ1-1|NA|NA
CASSQVDGGMDTEAFF
TGTGCCAGCAGCCAAGTAGACGGGGGGATGGACACTGAAGCTTTCTTT
>14|TRBV19|TRBJ2-7|once|TRBD2
CASSPGLAGFEQYF
TGTGCCAGTAGCCCTGGACTAGCGGGATTTGAGCAGTACTTC
>17|TRBV9|TRBJ2-2|NA|TRBD1
CASSVEWGTGATGELFF
TGTGCCAGCAGCGTAGAATGGGGGACAGGAGCTACCGGGGAGCTGTTTTTT
>13|TRBV27|TRBJ2-1|NA|NA
CASSPTGRNEQFF
TGTGCCAGCAGTCCTACGGGGCGCAATGAGCAGTTCTTC
>15|TRBV28|TRBJ1-1|NA|NA
CASINEREVDTEAFF
TGTGCCAGCATTAACGAAAGGGAGGTAGACACTGAAGCTTTCTTT
>14|TRBV27|TRBJ1-1|NA|TRBD1
CASSFLDRGRRAFF
TGTGCCAGCAGCTTCCTCGACAGGGGCCGGAGGGCTTTCTTT
>16|TRBV21-1|TRBJ1-4|NA|NA
CASRAPGEATNEKLFF
TGTGCCAGCAGGGCCCCCGGAGAAGCGACTAATGAAAAACTGTTTTTT
>15|TRBV5-6|TRBJ2-7|NA|TRBD2
CASSLTSGRIYEQYF
TGTGCCAGCAGCCTAACTAGCGGGAGAATCTACGAGCAGTACTTC
>16|TRBV6-1|TRBJ2-4|NA|NA
CASSDWDTLAKNIQYF
TGTGCCAGCAGTGATTGGGATACTCTAGCCAAAAACATTCAGTACTTC
>14|TRBV28|TRBJ2-1|NA|TRBD2
CASSIAGGPGEQFF
TGTGCCAGCAGTATAGCGGGAGGGCCGGGTGAGCAGTTCTTC